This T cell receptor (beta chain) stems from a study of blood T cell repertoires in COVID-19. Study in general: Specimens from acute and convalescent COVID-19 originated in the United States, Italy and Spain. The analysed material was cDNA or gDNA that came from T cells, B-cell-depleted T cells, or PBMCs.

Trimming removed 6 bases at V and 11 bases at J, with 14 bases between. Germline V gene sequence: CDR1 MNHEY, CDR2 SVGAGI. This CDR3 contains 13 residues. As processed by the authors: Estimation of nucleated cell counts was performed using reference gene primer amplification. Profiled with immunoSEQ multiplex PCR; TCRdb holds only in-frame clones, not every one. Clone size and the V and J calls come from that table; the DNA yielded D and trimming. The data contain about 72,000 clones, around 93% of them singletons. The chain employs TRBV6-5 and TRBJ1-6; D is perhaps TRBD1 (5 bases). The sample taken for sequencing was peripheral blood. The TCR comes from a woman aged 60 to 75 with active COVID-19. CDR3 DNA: TGTGCCAGCAGGGCTGTGGGGGGTGCACCCCTCCACTTT. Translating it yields CASRAVGGAPLHF.